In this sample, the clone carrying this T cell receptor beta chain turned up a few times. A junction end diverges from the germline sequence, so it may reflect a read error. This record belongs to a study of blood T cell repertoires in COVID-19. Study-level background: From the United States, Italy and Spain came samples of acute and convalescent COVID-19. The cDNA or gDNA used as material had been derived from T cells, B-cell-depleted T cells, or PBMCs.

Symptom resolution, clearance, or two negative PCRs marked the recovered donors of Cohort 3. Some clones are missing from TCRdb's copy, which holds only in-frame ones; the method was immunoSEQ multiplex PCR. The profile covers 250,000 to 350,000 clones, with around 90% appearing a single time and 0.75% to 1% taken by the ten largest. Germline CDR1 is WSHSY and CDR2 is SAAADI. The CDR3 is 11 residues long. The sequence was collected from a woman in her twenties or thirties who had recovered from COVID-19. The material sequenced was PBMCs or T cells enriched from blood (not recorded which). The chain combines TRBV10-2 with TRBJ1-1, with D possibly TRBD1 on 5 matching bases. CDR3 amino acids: CASSESRDPRF. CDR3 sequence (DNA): TGCGCCAGCAGTGAGTCGCGGGACCCCCGCTTT.